This T cell receptor beta chain was documented in a study of blood T cells in healthy people across ages. Study observations and caveats: Conclusively comparing naive with antigen-experienced cells was impossible with unsorted PBMCs. Any changes in expanded clonotypes were possibly confounded, as donor CMV status remained unknown.

Using a J-beta primer mix together with a sample-barcoded 5' primer, a second PCR was run for roughly 6 to 12 cycles. One entry per CDR3 protein results from TCRdb running MiXCR on the 5' RACE reads. Here the sample spans about 800,000 distinct CDR3 sequences, roughly 60% being singletons. Notes on this clonotype: Its antigen is unknown.

V was cut by 4 bases and J by 7 bases, with 14 bases left in between. The CDR3 spans 13 residues. Germline CDR1 is SGHRS and CDR2 is YFSETQ. The material sequenced was blood. The chain is built from TRBV5-1 and TRBJ1-2; D unresolved. This receptor was identified in a young man in good health. This CDR3 reads CASSENTSGGYTF. In nucleotides, the CDR3 is TGCGCCAGCAGCGAAAACACCTCTGGTGGCTACACCTTC.